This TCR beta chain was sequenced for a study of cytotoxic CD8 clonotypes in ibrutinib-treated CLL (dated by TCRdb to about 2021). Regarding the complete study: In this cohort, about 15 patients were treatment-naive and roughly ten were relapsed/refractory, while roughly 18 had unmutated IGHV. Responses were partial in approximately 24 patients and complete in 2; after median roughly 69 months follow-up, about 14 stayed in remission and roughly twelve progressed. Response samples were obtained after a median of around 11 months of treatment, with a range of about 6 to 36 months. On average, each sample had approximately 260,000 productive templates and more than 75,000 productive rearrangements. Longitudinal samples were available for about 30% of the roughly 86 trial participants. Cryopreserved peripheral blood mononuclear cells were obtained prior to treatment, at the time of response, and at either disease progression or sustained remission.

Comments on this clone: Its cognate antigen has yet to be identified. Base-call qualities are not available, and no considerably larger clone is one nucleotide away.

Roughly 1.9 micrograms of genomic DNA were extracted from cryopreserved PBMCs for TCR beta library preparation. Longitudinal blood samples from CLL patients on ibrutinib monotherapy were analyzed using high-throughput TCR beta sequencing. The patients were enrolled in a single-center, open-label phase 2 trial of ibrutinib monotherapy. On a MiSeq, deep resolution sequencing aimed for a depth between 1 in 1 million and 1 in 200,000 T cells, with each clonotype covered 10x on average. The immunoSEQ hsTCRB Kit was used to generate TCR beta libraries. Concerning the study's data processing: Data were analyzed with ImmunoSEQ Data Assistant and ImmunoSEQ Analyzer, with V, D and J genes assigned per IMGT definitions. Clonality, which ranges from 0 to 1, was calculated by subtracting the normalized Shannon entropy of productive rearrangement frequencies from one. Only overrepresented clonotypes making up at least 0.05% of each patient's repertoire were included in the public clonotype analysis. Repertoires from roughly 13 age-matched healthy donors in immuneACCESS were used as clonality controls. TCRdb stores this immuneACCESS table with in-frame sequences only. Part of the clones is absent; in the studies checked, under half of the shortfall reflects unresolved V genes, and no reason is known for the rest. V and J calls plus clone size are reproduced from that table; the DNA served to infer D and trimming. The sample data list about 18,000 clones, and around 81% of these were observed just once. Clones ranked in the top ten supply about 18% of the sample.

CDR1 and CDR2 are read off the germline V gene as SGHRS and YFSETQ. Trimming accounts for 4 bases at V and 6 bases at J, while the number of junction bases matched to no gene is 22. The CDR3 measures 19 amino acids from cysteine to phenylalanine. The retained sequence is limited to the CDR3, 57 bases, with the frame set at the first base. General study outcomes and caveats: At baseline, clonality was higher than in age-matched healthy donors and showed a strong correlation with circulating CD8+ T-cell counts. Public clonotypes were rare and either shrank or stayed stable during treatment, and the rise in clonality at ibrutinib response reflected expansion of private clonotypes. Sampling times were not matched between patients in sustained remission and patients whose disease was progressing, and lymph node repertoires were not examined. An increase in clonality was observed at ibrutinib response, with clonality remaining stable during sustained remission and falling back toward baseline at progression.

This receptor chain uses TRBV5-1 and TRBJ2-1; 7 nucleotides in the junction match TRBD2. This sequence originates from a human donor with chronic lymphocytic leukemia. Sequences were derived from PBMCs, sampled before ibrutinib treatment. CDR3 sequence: CASSPTKRGGLGLVNEQFF. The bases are TGCGCCAGCAGCCCGACCAAGCGGGGAGGGCTAGGTCTGGTCAATGAGCAGTTCTTC.